A single sample gave rise to the 28 T cell receptor beta chains below, sequenced in a study of blood T cells in healthy people across ages. Next came a second PCR, run for about 6 to 11 cycles, which used a sample-barcoded 5' primer along with a J-beta primer mix. In TCRdb, the 5' RACE reads were re-called with MiXCR into one record per CDR3 protein. The data show around 1,800,000 distinct CDR3 sequences, 35% to 50% seen once. Sequenced material: blood. The origin of the receptors is a human donor in good health.

This chain joins TRBV28 and TRBJ1-2; D possibly corresponds to TRBD1 (6 bases). The CDR3 is 14 amino acids. The germline gives CDR1 MDHEN, CDR2 SYDVKM. The V and J ends lost 5 bases and 5 bases respectively, with 15 bases between them. The CDR3 reads CASSQGTRRYGYTF. The CDR3 DNA reads TGTGCCAGCAGTCAAGGGACAAGAAGGTATGGCTACACCTTC.

The rearrangement uses TRBV5-1 and TRBJ1-2; 8 positions agree with TRBD1. The CDR3 spans 13 residues. V lost 4 bases to trimming and J lost 7 bases; unmatched junction nucleotides: 6. Germline loops: CDR1 SGHRS, CDR2 YFSETQ. CDR3 region: CASSGPGQAGYTF. The CDR3 DNA follows: TGCGCCAGCAGCGGTCCGGGACAGGCTGGCTACACCTTC.

The gene calls are TRBV28 and TRBJ2-5; possible D gene TRBD1, 5 bases. V dropped 5 bases and J dropped 1 base, with 14 bases sitting between them. The germline V gene encodes CDR1 MDHEN and CDR2 SYDVKM. The CDR3 consists of 15 residues. The DNA of the CDR3 is TGTGCCAGCAGTCCTCGCTTCAGGGTCCAAGAGACCCAGTACTTC. Translating it yields CASSPRFRVQETQYF.

This clonotype has just a few counts. The chain uses TRBV7-2 and TRBJ2-7, with 7 nucleotides matching TRBD2. Germline lookup yields CDR1 SGHTA and CDR2 FQGNSA. This CDR3 is 14 amino acids long. V trimming: 6 bases; J trimming: 3 bases; junction bases outside the gene matches: 8. The CDR3 region is CASRWGGELYEQYF. The CDR3 region has the DNA TGTGCCAGCAGGTGGGGGGGGGAACTCTACGAGCAGTACTTC.

V usage is TRBV20-1 and J usage is TRBJ2-7, with 12 bases that match TRBD2. Germline-derived CDR1 and CDR2 are DFQATT and SNEGSKA (reference sequence). The CDR3 length is 15 residues. Trimming cost V 2 bases and J 3 bases; bases outside gene matches: 5. The CDR3 spells CSARPRLAGVYEQYF. DNA of the CDR3: TGCAGTGCTAGACCCCGACTAGCGGGGGTCTACGAGCAGTACTTC.

The gene calls are TRBV6-1 and TRBJ2-7; D unresolved. With 2 bases removed from V and 2 bases from J, the gap between germline ends came to 10 bases. Germline values: CDR1 MNHNS, CDR2 SASEGT. The CDR3 has 14 amino acids. The CDR3 bases are TGTGCCAGCAGTGAAAGGAGAGGCCCCTACGAGCAGTACTTC. It is translated as CASSERRGPYEQYF.

The chain links TRBV7-9 to TRBJ1-1; no definite D call. Germline V lookup: CDR1 SEHNR, CDR2 FQNEAQ (reference sequence). V lost 3 bases and J lost 5, with 13 bases in between. This CDR3 is built from 14 residues. DNA of the CDR3: TGTGCCAGCAGCTTCGCTAGGGAGGTGACTGAAGCTTTCTTT. It specifies CASSFAREVTEAFF.

This chain links TRBV12-3 or TRBV12-4 with TRBJ1-6; 8 nucleotides agree with TRBD1. J lost 6 bases, V lost 6 bases, and 10 bases had no gene match. CDR3 length: 16 residues. The chain's CDR3 is CASRTTGALGNSPLHF. The CDR3 region has the DNA TGTGCCAGCAGAACGACAGGGGCTTTGGGTAATTCACCCCTCCACTTT.

This clonotype was recorded at least ten times. The CDR3 DNA reads TGTGCCAGCAGTGATCAGGGGGGCAATCAGCCCCAGCATTTT. It encodes CASSDQGGNQPQHF. The rearrangement uses TRBV2 and TRBJ1-5, with TRBD1 matching 7 bases. J gave up 2 bases and V 3 bases, and 1 base lay outside the gene matches. This CDR3 region has 14 residues. Germline lookup yields CDR1 SNHLY and CDR2 FYNNEI.

This clonotype was counted a few times. J is TRBJ2-4 and V is TRBV7-9; maybe TRBD2 (5 bases). Per the germline V gene, CDR1 is SEHNR and CDR2 is FQNEAQ (reference sequence). The V gene lost 5 bases and the J gene lost 8 bases, with 19 bases spanning the gap. The CDR3 loop spans 15 amino acids. The CDR3 DNA reads TGTGCCAGCAGCCCGACTATCACCTGGGTCGACATTCAGTACTTC. Translation: CASSPTITWVDIQYF.

This chain links TRBV6-1 with TRBJ1-5, with 9 nucleotides matching TRBD1. The CDR3 spans 14 residues. Germline CDR1 is MNHNS and CDR2 is SASEGT. Trimming at V came to 8 bases and at J to 6 bases, leaving 8 bases not matched to a gene. CDR3 protein: CASPGQGNGQPQHF. CDR3 nucleotide sequence: TGTGCCAGCCCGGGACAGGGAAACGGTCAGCCCCAGCATTTT.

This clonotype was counted between two and nine times. The gene calls are TRBV7-8 and TRBJ2-1, with TRBD1 as a possible D gene (6 bases). The germline gives CDR1 SGHVS, CDR2 FQNEAQ. This CDR3 is 15 amino acids long. The V gene lost 4 bases and the J gene lost 9 bases, with 19 bases spanning the gap. The CDR3 nucleotides are TGTGCCAGCAGCTCACGGGACACTATAGAGGTTGAGCAGTTCTTC. This sequence encodes CASSSRDTIEVEQFF.

J is TRBJ2-5 and V is TRBV28, with 8 bases that match TRBD2. The last part of the DNA fits TRBJ2-7 better; the J call may be wrong. The CDR3 totals 15 residues. From germline, CDR1 is MDHEN and CDR2 SYDVKM. Here the CDR3 reads CASSTTGGPRGEQYF. CDR3 nucleotides: TGTGCCAGCAGCACAACGGGGGGGCCTCGAGGCGAGCAGTACTTC.

In this sample, this clonotype turned up a few times. The V and J genes are TRBV12-3 or TRBV12-4 and TRBJ2-1; a weak D match, TRBD2 (5 bases). This CDR3 is built from 13 residues. The V end was cut by 3 bases, the J end by 6 bases, with 9 bases between. The CDR3 sequence: CASSFMRVNEQFF. The CDR3 DNA follows: TGTGCCAGCAGTTTCATGAGGGTCAATGAGCAGTTCTTC.

The V and J genes are TRBV7-2 and TRBJ1-5; no definite D call. The ends were cut back, 2 bases at V and 7 bases at J, with 9 bases in the middle. CDR1 is SGHTA, CDR2 FQGNSA, per germline. The CDR3 is 13 residues long. CDR3 region: CASSLSPSQPQHF. CDR3 sequence (DNA): TGTGCCAGCAGCTTATCACCAAGCCAGCCCCAGCATTTT.

The V gene is TRBV24-1, the J gene TRBJ2-1, with TRBD2 matching over 10 bases. The germline CDR1 and CDR2 sequences are KGHDR and SFDVKD. V shed 1 base, J shed 4 bases, and the junction held 12 bases outside the gene matches. The CDR3 covers 19 residues. The CDR3 coding sequence is TGTGCCACCAGTGATTTCGGGTCAGCGGGGGGGCCGAATTACAATGAGCAGTTCTTC. This encodes CATSDFGSAGGPNYNEQFF.

This sequence joins TRBV6-5 and TRBJ2-3; 9 nucleotides align to TRBD2. With V trimmed by 0 bases and J by 5 bases, 6 bases remained unmatched. Germline CDR1 is MNHEY and CDR2 is SVGAGI. This CDR3 is built from 16 residues. CDR3 loop: CASSYSLAGSGDTQYF. The DNA for the CDR3 is TGTGCCAGCAGTTACTCTCTAGCGGGGTCTGGAGATACGCAGTATTTT.

V usage is TRBV29-1 and J usage is TRBJ1-2; D is ambiguous. The CDR3 is 11 amino acids. Germline V lookup: CDR1 SQVTM, CDR2 ANQGSEA. Trimming shortened V by 7 bases and J by 5 bases, and 11 bases separated the two germline ends. The CDR3 is CSAEGRYGYTF. CDR3 in DNA: TGCAGCGCCGAGGGCCGTTATGGCTACACCTTC.

This chain connects TRBV15 to TRBJ2-4; maybe TRBD1 (5 bases). The DNA matches TRBJ2-5 better at its end, which makes the J call doubtful. The CDR3 runs to 13 residues. Germline-derived CDR1 and CDR2 are LNHNV and YYDKDF (reference sequence). CDR3: CATSRQGQETQYF. The CDR3, as DNA: TGTGCCACCAGCAGACAGGGCCAAGAGACCCAGTACTTC.

V and J are TRBV20-1 and TRBJ1-6; D perhaps matches TRBD1 (6 bases). Trimming pared 3 bases from V and 10 bases from J, leaving 16 bases between. There are 14 residues in the CDR3. The germline gives CDR1 DFQATT, CDR2 SNEGSKA (reference sequence). For the CDR3, the DNA is TGCAGTGCTAGCCCCGGGGGCGGGGGGTCACCCCTCCACTTT. This translates into CSASPGGGGSPLHF.

This clonotype was counted ten times or more. The CDR3 DNA sequence: TGTGCCAGCAGCCTCTTTGGGGTGGACAATGAGCAGTTCTTC. Protein: CASSLFGVDNEQFF. The chain links TRBV11-3 to TRBJ2-1; D unclear. V was pared by 5 bases and J by 5 bases, with 13 bases between. The germline V gene has CDR1 SGHNT and CDR2 YENEEA. CDR3 length: 14 amino acids.

This clonotype showed up just a few times. V is TRBV3-1 and J is TRBJ2-7; D is uncertain. This CDR3 has 15 amino acids. CDR1 and CDR2 from the germline V gene are LGHDT and YNNKEL (reference sequence). The V end lost 2 bases, the J end lost 0 bases, and 11 bases lay between the germline ends. The CDR3 reads CASSQLRYTSYEQYF. CDR3 DNA: TGTGCCAGCAGCCAACTCAGATACACCTCCTACGAGCAGTACTTC.

The chain carries TRBV4-3 and TRBJ1-4; the D is unclear. The CDR3 contains 14 residues. V lost 0 bases and J 7 bases, leaving 9 bases between the germline ends. Germline V gives CDR1 LGHNA, CDR2 YSLEER. The CDR3 DNA reads as TGCGCCAGCAGCCAAGATTTCGGGTTTGAAAAACTGTTTTTT. It is translated as CASSQDFGFEKLFF.

This clonotype was observed a few times. This rearrangement joins TRBV10-3 to TRBJ2-4; D possibly matches TRBD1 or TRBD2 (5 bases each). CDR1 ENHRY and CDR2 SYGVKD come from the germline V gene. This CDR3 region has 18 residues. Trimming removed 3 bases from V and 0 bases from J, with 18 bases in between. The CDR3 is CAISDYGVTGLAKNIQYF. The CDR3 DNA reads as TGTGCCATCAGTGACTACGGGGTCACAGGCCTAGCCAAAAACATTCAGTACTTC.

V is TRBV5-1 and J is TRBJ1-1; D uncertain. This CDR3 region has 16 residues. Germline values: CDR1 SGHRS, CDR2 YFSETQ. Trimming pared 2 bases from V and 4 bases from J, leaving 18 bases between. This CDR3 is CASSFVHLKVGTEAFF. CDR3 DNA: TGCGCCAGCAGCTTCGTTCACCTCAAGGTGGGCACTGAAGCTTTCTTT.

CDR3 region: CSAQTGSISYNEQFF. The CDR3 nucleotides are TGCAGTGCTCAAACAGGTTCCATATCCTACAATGAGCAGTTCTTC. The chain uses TRBV20-1 and TRBJ2-1, with TRBD1 as a possible D gene (5 bases). The V gene lost 5 bases and the J gene lost 1 base, with 15 bases spanning the gap. The V gene's germline CDR1 is DFQATT and CDR2 SNEGSKA (reference sequence). The CDR3 spans 15 residues.

This clonotype was observed a handful of times. One end of the junction fails to match germline, which may point to a read error. V usage is TRBV5-1 and J usage is TRBJ2-4; D unclear. The end of the DNA aligns better with TRBJ2-7, so the J call may be wrong. This CDR3 has 12 amino acids. Per germline, CDR1 SGHRS and CDR2 YFSETQ. CDR3 sequence: CAGSHDGPEQYF. As DNA, the CDR3 is TGCGCCGGCAGCCATGATGGGCCCGAGCAGTACTTC.

Ten or more counts support this clonotype. The chain couples TRBV29-1 to TRBJ2-3; D remains ambiguous. From germline, CDR1 is SQVTM and CDR2 ANQGSEA. V was shortened by 3 bases and J by 2 bases, with 12 bases between the two germline ends. The CDR3 is 14 residues long. Written as DNA, the CDR3 is TGCAGCGTTGATCCTAAGGCCCTCACAGATACGCAGTATTTT. Its protein is CSVDPKALTDTQYF.